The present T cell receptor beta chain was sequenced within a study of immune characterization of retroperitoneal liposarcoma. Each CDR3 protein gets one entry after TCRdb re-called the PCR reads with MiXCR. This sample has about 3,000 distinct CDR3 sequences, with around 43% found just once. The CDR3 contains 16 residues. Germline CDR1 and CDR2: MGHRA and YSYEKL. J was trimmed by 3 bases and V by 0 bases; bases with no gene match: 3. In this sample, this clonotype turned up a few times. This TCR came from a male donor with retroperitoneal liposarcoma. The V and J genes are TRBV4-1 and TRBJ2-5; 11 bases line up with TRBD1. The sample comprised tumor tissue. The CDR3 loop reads CASSQDWGQGEETQYF. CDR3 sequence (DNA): TGCGCCAGCAGCCAAGATTGGGGACAGGGGGAAGAGACCCAGTACTTC.